This is a list of T cell receptor beta chains from one sample in a study of a mutant IDH1 vaccine in newly diagnosed glioma. TCRdb's table, derived via immunoSEQ multiplex PCR, lists solely in-frame clones and lacks some. The sample has tens of thousands of clones; about 80% are singletons. The sample here was PBMCs, taken from a glioma patient treated with radiotherapy, temozolomide or both. Source of these receptors: a woman aged 40 to 49 with glioma. The CDR3 runs from the conserved cysteine through the conserved F or W. The D gene is left open where the match is weak. The size entry is marked missing in some rows and otherwise reads once, few, many or a size class.

CDR3: CASSLGPPGGETQYF
DNA: TGCGCCAGCAGCCTGGGGCCCCCGGGAGGGGAGACCCAGTACTTC
length: 15
J: TRBJ2-5
size: -
V: TRBV5-1
D: TRBD2

CDR3: CASSEWRAQETQYF
DNA: TGTGCCAGCAGTGAATGGCGAGCCCAAGAGACCCAGTACTTC
length: 14
J: TRBJ2-5
size: -
V: TRBV2
D: -

CDR3: CASSLGLGARGLTDTQYF
DNA: TGTGCCAGCAGCTTAGGGCTCGGGGCTCGGGGGCTCACAGATACGCAGTATTTT
length: 18
J: TRBJ2-3
size: -
V: TRBV11-2
D: -

CDR3: CAISESDRGDQPQHF
DNA: TGTGCCATCAGTGAGTCGGACAGGGGCGATCAGCCCCAGCATTTT
length: 15
J: TRBJ1-5
size: -
V: TRBV10-3
D: TRBD1

CDR3: CASSPQVLPSGGGATQYF
DNA: TGCGCCAGCAGCCCCCAAGTCCTCCCTAGCGGGGGGGGAGCGACCCAGTACTTC
length: 18
J: TRBJ2-5
size: few
V: TRBV4-1
D: TRBD2

CDR3: CASSIGGQVLEAFF
DNA: TGTGCCAGTAGTATAGGGGGACAGGTGCTTGAAGCTTTCTTT
length: 14
J: TRBJ1-1
size: -
V: TRBV19
D: TRBD1

CDR3: CASSGRGRGRTEAFF
DNA: TGTGCCAGCAGTGGCAGGGGCAGGGGACGGACTGAAGCTTTCTTT
length: 15
J: TRBJ1-1
size: -
V: TRBV6-1
D: -

CDR3: CASSLHIGDPPGNGYTF
DNA: TGTGCCAGCAGTTTACATATTGGAGACCCGCCGGGTAATGGCTACACCTTC
length: 17
J: TRBJ1-2
size: few
V: TRBV27
D: -

CDR3: CAWSVRREGYGYTF
DNA: TGTGCCTGGAGTGTACGCAGGGAGGGATATGGCTACACCTTC
length: 14
J: TRBJ1-2
size: -
V: TRBV30
D: -

CDR3: CASRLWGSSYEQYF
DNA: TGTGCCAGCCGTTTGTGGGGGTCCTCCTACGAGCAGTACTTC
length: 14
J: TRBJ2-7
size: once
V: TRBV6-1
D: -

CDR3: CAWSHLAGKETQYF
DNA: TGTGCCTGGAGTCATCTAGCGGGGAAAGAGACCCAGTACTTC
length: 14
J: TRBJ2-5
size: -
V: TRBV30
D: TRBD2

CDR3: CASSDRAANEKLFF
DNA: TGTGCCAGCAGTGACAGGGCTGCTAATGAAAAACTGTTTTTT
length: 14
J: TRBJ1-4
size: -
V: TRBV25-1
D: -

CDR3: CASSEERGSYNEQFF
DNA: TGCGCCAGCAGTGAAGAGCGGGGCTCCTACAATGAGCAGTTCTTC
length: 15
J: TRBJ2-1
size: -
V: TRBV10-1
D: TRBD2

CDR3: CAIRTELAETQYF
DNA: TGTGCCATCCGGACAGAACTAGCGGAGACCCAGTACTTC
length: 13
J: TRBJ2-5
size: -
V: TRBV10-3
D: -

CDR3: CTSSHSKGKAGDETQYF
DNA: TGCACCAGCAGCCATAGCAAAGGGAAAGCGGGGGATGAGACCCAGTACTTC
length: 17
J: TRBJ2-5
size: -
V: TRBV1
D: -

CDR3: CAWSPRYEAFF
DNA: TGTGCCTGGAGTCCCAGATATGAAGCTTTCTTT
length: 11
J: TRBJ1-1
size: few
V: TRBV30
D: -

CDR3: CASSLVRLVRNNEQFF
DNA: TGTGCCAGCAGCTTGGTCCGCCTAGTGAGGAACAATGAGCAGTTCTTC
length: 16
J: TRBJ2-1
size: -
V: TRBV5-8
D: -

CDR3: CASSRPQGAERKLFF
DNA: TGTGCCAGCAGTCGACCACAGGGGGCGGAGAGAAAACTGTTTTTT
length: 15
J: TRBJ1-4
size: -
V: TRBV28
D: TRBD1

CDR3: CATGVGANVLTF
DNA: TGCGCAACAGGGGTGGGGGCCAACGTCCTGACTTTC
length: 12
J: TRBJ2-6
size: -
V: TRBV4-1
D: TRBD1

CDR3: CASISKTNRSQFF
DNA: TGTGCCAGCATTTCTAAGACCAACCGTTCTCAGTTCTTC
length: 13
J: TRBJ2-1
size: -
V: TRBV2
D: -

CDR3: CASSHLGQGDGYTF
DNA: TGCGCCAGCAGCCACTTGGGACAGGGAGACGGCTACACCTTC
length: 14
J: TRBJ1-2
size: -
V: TRBV4-3
D: TRBD1

CDR3: CAWAGRREGRYEQYF
DNA: TGTGCCTGGGCAGGCCGCCGGGAGGGGAGGTACGAGCAGTACTTC
length: 15
J: TRBJ2-7
size: -
V: TRBV30
D: TRBD2